This T cell receptor (beta chain) appears in the sequencing data of a study of blood T cell repertoires in COVID-19. In the authors' methods: Scientists estimated how many nucleated cells there were by amplifying reference gene primers. Only in-frame clones appear in the TCRdb table, and some are missing; sequencing was by immunoSEQ multiplex PCR. V, J and clone size are taken as reported in that table, and D and trimming were inferred from the DNA itself. The sample has over 150,000 clones, 80% to 90% seen once; the top ten hold under 3.5%. Patients of the Seattle cohort, enrolled during active infection, were followed longitudinally. CDR1 is MDHEN and CDR2 is SYDVKM in the germline V gene. V lost 8 bases and J lost 1, with 6 bases in between. This CDR3 is built from 12 residues.

The clonotype originates from a woman aged 80 or over with COVID-19, enrolled during active disease. Sequencing used peripheral blood. This rearrangement joins TRBV28 to TRBJ2-4, with D possibly TRBD1 on 6 matching bases. The CDR3 loop reads CASQGAKNIQYF. For the CDR3, the DNA is TGTGCCAGCCAGGGGGCCAAAAACATTCAGTACTTC.